These T cell receptor beta chains were read from a single sample in a study of blood T cell repertoires in COVID-19. This table comes from immunoSEQ multiplex PCR, and its TCRdb copy is limited to in-frame clones, with some not included. Found here are about 260,000 clones, about 90% of them singletons; the top ten hold under 3%. The sequencing sample was made of peripheral blood. Receptor source: a person in their late teens or twenties with COVID-19, enrolled during active disease. The CDR3 runs from the conserved cysteine through the conserved F or W. The D gene is left open where the match is weak. Expanded clones get a size class; other rows say once, few or many, or leave the size out.

>TRBV19|NA|NA|TRBJ2-4
TGTGCCAGTCGGAGCAGGGAAGGCGAAAACATTCAGTACTTC
CASRSREGENIQYF
>TRBV10-3|NA|NA|TRBJ1-1
TGTGCCATCAGTGAAATACAGTTAAGTTCGGTGAACACTGAAGCTTTCTTT
CAISEIQLSSVNTEAFF
>TRBV25-1|NA|TRBD2|TRBJ2-5
TGTGCCAGCAGTCGGGGAGCGGGACAAGAGACCCAGTACTTC
CASSRGAGQETQYF
>TRBV2|once|TRBD1|TRBJ1-5
TGTGCCAGCCACAGGGGCGTCAATCAGCCCCAGCATTTT
CASHRGVNQPQHF
>TRBV2|NA|TRBD1|TRBJ2-4
TGTGCCAGCAGTGAGCGGTGGCAGGGGGTTAATCAGTACTTC
CASSERWQGVNQYF
>TRBV7-3|NA|TRBD2|TRBJ2-5
TGTGCCAGCAGCACCCTAGCGGGGGGGATCCGGTACTTC
CASSTLAGGIRYF
>TRBV7-9|once|NA|TRBJ1-6
TGTGCCAGCAGCATAATAAGACAGCGCCGTGAGGTAATGTGGTTTTCACCCCTCCACTTT
CASSIIRQRREVMWFSPLHF
>TRBV6-1|once|TRBD2|TRBJ2-5
TGTGCCAGCAGTGAAGTATGGGGGGGGGAGACCCAGTACTTC
CASSEVWGGETQYF
>TRBV27|NA|NA|TRBJ2-7
TGTGCCAGCAGTTTAAAAGGACAGTCGACCTACGAGCAGTACTTC
CASSLKGQSTYEQYF
>TRBV30|NA|TRBD2|TRBJ2-3
TGTGCCTGGTTTGGACTAGGCACAGATACGCAGTATTTT
CAWFGLGTDTQYF
>TRBV3-1/TRBV3-2|NA|TRBD1|TRBJ1-2
TGTGCCAGCAGCCTTTCCGGGACAGGGGGCTATGGCTACACCTTC
CASSLSGTGGYGYTF
>TRBV18|once|TRBD2|TRBJ2-1
TGTGCCAGCTTCCCACGTGCTAGCGGGAGGATTGAGCAGTTCTTC
CASFPRASGRIEQFF
>TRBV2|once|TRBD1|TRBJ1-4
TGTGCCAGCAGTCCCCAGACAGGGAAAGAAATGACACTGTTTTTT
CASSPQTGKEMTLFF
>TRBV3-1/TRBV3-2|NA|NA|TRBJ1-2
TGTGCCAGCAGCCGCCGGGACACAACGGGGTATGGCTACACCTTC
CASSRRDTTGYGYTF
>TRBV30|NA|TRBD1|TRBJ2-6
TGTGCCTGGACAGGGGGCAAGGCTGGGGCCAACGTCCTGACTTTC
CAWTGGKAGANVLTF
>TRBV25-1|NA|TRBD2|TRBJ2-1
TGTGCCAGCAGCCTTGGGACTAGCGGGAGGGCCAGGGATGAGCAGTTCTTC
CASSLGTSGRARDEQFF
>TRBV5-1|NA|TRBD1|TRBJ2-3
TGCGCCAGCAGCTTGGAGGCAGGGGGCACAGGAGATACGCAGTATTTT
CASSLEAGGTGDTQYF
>TRBV2|once|NA|TRBJ2-1
TGTGCCAGCAGAACCGGACAGAACAATGAGCAGTTCTTC
CASRTGQNNEQFF
>TRBV29-1|NA|TRBD1|TRBJ2-2
TGCAGCGCTGACAGGGGGCTGAACACCGGGGAGCTGTTTTTT
CSADRGLNTGELFF
>TRBV5-1|NA|TRBD2|TRBJ2-4
TGCGCCAGCAGCTTGACTAGCGGGAGTATGAGAAACATTCAGTACTTC
CASSLTSGSMRNIQYF
>TRBV5-1|NA|TRBD1|TRBJ2-3
TGCGCCAGCAGCTTGGACCCGACAGGGTTGGGAACAGATACGCAGTATTTT
CASSLDPTGLGTDTQYF
>TRBV7-9|once|TRBD2|TRBJ2-2
TGTGCCAGCAGCTTTGGGACTAGCGGGAGCACCGGGGAGCTGTTTTTT
CASSFGTSGSTGELFF
>TRBV5-1|NA|NA|TRBJ1-3
TGCGCCAGCAGCTTGGCAGGGCAGGCTGGAAACACCATATATTTT
CASSLAGQAGNTIYF
>TRBV25-1|NA|TRBD2|TRBJ2-2
TGTGCCAGCACCGGGTCGTGGGAGGGCCTCACCGGGGAGCTGTTTTTT
CASTGSWEGLTGELFF
>TRBV29-1|NA|TRBD1|TRBJ2-5
TGCAGCGTTGAAGGGAGTTTCGGACAGGGGCTAAAAGAGACCCAGTACTTC
CSVEGSFGQGLKETQYF
>TRBV2|NA|NA|TRBJ2-5
TGTGCCAGCACCCTTTCGAGGGCAGAAGAGACCCAGTACTTC
CASTLSRAEETQYF
>TRBV19|NA|TRBD1|TRBJ2-2
TGTGCCAGTAGTTCGACAGGGGCCGGGGAGCTGTTTTTT
CASSSTGAGELFF
>TRBV5-1|NA|NA|TRBJ2-1
TGCGCCAGCAGCTTGGCCGGCAGGGTCAATGAGCAGTTCTTC
CASSLAGRVNEQFF